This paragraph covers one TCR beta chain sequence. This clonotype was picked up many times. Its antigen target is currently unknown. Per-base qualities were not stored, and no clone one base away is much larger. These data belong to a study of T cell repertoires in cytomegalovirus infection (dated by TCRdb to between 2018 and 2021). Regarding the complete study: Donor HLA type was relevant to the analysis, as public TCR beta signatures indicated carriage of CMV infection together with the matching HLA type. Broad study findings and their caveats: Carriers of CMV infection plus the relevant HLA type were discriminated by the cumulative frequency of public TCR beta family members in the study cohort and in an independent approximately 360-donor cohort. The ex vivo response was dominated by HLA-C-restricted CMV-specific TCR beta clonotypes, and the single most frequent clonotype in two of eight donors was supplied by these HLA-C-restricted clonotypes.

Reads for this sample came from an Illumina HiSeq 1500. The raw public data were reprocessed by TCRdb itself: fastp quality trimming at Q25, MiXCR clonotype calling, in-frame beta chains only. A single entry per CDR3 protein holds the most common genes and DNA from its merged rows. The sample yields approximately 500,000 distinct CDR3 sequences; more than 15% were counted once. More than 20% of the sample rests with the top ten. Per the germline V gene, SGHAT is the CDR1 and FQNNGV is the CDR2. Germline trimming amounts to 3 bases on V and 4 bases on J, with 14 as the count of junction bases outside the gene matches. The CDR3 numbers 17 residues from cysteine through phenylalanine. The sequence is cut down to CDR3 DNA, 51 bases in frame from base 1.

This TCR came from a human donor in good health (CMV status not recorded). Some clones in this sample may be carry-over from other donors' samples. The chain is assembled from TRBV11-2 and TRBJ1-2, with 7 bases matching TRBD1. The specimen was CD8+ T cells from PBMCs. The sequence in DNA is TGTGCCAGCAGCTTCACTAGGGACAGTATGGGATTCTATGGCTACACCTTC. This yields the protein CASSFTRDSMGFYGYTF.